The 8 T cell receptor beta chains reported below all come from one sample, sequenced in a study of shared clonotypes between healthy human individuals. Method: immunoSEQ multiplex PCR; TCRdb's copy keeps in-frame clones and lacks some. The sample yields nearly 1 million clones, 76% seen once. Material: memory CD4+ T cells sorted from blood. This sample's subset: CD45RA-negative fraction. The receptors here all came from a man between 18 and 35 years old in good health.

Only a few counts were recorded for this clone. This chain connects TRBV2 to TRBJ2-1, with 10 bases that match TRBD2. CDR1 and CDR2 (germline): SNHLY, FYNNEI. The V and J ends lost 2 bases and 7 bases, in that order; junction bases with no gene match: 5. The CDR3 runs 15 residues. DNA for the CDR3: TGTGCCAGCAGTGAAAGCGGGAGGGCGAGAAATGAGCAGTTCTTC. The encoded protein is CASSESGRARNEQFF.

The rearrangement joins TRBV27 to TRBJ2-7, with 7 bases aligning to TRBD1. The CDR3 covers 15 residues. From germline, CDR1 is MNHEY and CDR2 SMNVEV (reference sequence). The trim removed 6 bases at V and 4 bases at J, leaving 12 bases unmatched. The CDR3 loop is CASSRERGLLYEQYF. Here the CDR3 DNA reads TGTGCCAGCAGCCGAGAGAGGGGGCTCCTTTACGAGCAGTACTTC.

The chain employs TRBV9 and TRBJ1-1; D not certain. Trimming stripped 2 bases from V and 0 bases from J, with 17 bases between. Germline-derived CDR1 and CDR2 are SGDLS and YYNGEE. The CDR3 runs 17 residues. The CDR3 region is CASSVGVGGRVNTEAFF. CDR3 nucleotide sequence: TGTGCCAGCAGCGTCGGGGTGGGTGGAAGGGTGAACACTGAAGCTTTCTTT.

J is TRBJ1-5 and V is TRBV27; possible D gene TRBD1, 5 bases. The length of the CDR3 is 16 residues. The V end lost 4 bases, the J end lost 2 bases, and 15 bases lay between the germline ends. Germline loops: CDR1 MNHEY, CDR2 SMNVEV (reference sequence). CDR3 in DNA: TGTGCCAGCAGTTCCGGACAAGCGCGGCGCAATCAGCCCCAGCATTTT. It translates to CASSSGQARRNQPQHF.

A few counts support this clone. The rearrangement uses TRBV19 and TRBJ1-5, with D unresolved. Germline values: CDR1 LNHDA, CDR2 SQIVND (reference sequence). The CDR3 is made up of 15 amino acids. V shed 1 base and J shed 0 bases, with 7 bases lying between them. CDR3 region: CASSIASYSNQPQHF. The CDR3 DNA reads TGTGCCAGTAGTATAGCGAGTTATAGCAATCAGCCCCAGCATTTT. Full variable domain (outside the CDR3, taken from reference TRBV19 and TRBJ1-5): DGGITQSPKYLFRKEGQNVTLSCEQNLNHDAMYWYRQDPGQGLRLIYYSQIVNDFQKGDIAEGYSVSREKKESFPLTVTSAQKNPTAFYLCASSIASYSNQPQHFGDGTRLSIL.

This clone was seen a handful of times. The V and J genes are TRBV28 and TRBJ1-2, with D perhaps matching TRBD1 (5 bases). The CDR3 runs 16 residues. Trimming removed 4 bases at V and 3 bases at J, with 18 bases between. Germline CDR1 reads MDHEN; CDR2 reads SYDVKM. CDR3 in amino acids: CASSSGGTLRHYGYTF. The CDR3 DNA reads as TGTGCCAGCAGTTCAGGAGGGACGCTTCGGCACTATGGCTACACCTTC.

V is TRBV9 and J is TRBJ2-5, with TRBD1 identical over 7 bases. Losses at the gene ends were 3 bases for V and 5 bases for J; bases not matched to a gene: 7. Per germline, CDR1 SGDLS and CDR2 YYNGEE. The CDR3 loop spans 14 amino acids. The CDR3 DNA is TGTGCCAGCAGCGCAACAGGGGTTGGGGAGACCCAGTACTTC. Its translation: CASSATGVGETQYF.

This clone has ten or more counts. CDR3 coding DNA: TGTGCCAGCAGCCCGCTAGGGGTAGGACTAGGGGGGGGCACTGAAGCTTTCTTT. This translates into CASSPLGVGLGGGTEAFF. V gene TRBV7-8 combines with J gene TRBJ1-1, with a weak D call TRBD1 (6 bases). This CDR3 has 18 residues. Germline V gene sequence: CDR1 SGHVS, CDR2 FQNEAQ. Trimming removed 5 bases from V and 4 bases from J, with 26 bases in between.